These 22 T cell receptor beta chains were all obtained from the same sample, sequenced in a study of blood T cell repertoires in COVID-19. Repertoires were generated with immunoSEQ multiplex PCR, while TCRdb's copy carries only in-frame clones and drops some. The sample has 250,000 or so clones, more than 75% seen once. Sequenced input: peripheral blood. The receptors originated from a woman in her 70s with active or convalescent COVID-19.

V and J are TRBV12-5 and TRBJ1-1; TRBD1 agrees at 7 bases. The V and J ends lost 2 bases and 1 base, in that order; junction bases with no gene match: 10. Germline V gene data show CDR1 as LGHNT and CDR2 as FRNRAP. This CDR3 spans 17 amino acids. The DNA of the CDR3 is TGTGCTAGTGGTTTGAACAGGGGCGGAGCCGCGAACACTGAAGCTTTCTTT. The encoded protein is CASGLNRGGAANTEAFF.

This clone was recorded only once. The V call is TRBV6-5, the J call TRBJ2-1; D ambiguous. Trimming left V 2 bases short and J 5 bases short, with 10 bases between. The CDR3 consists of 14 residues. CDR1 MNHEY and CDR2 SVGAGI come from the germline V gene. The CDR3 region is CASSYRSPNNEQFF. CDR3 nucleotides: TGTGCCAGCAGTTACCGGTCCCCCAACAATGAGCAGTTCTTC.

This chain links TRBV2 with TRBJ1-5; D remains unclear. This CDR3 contains 13 residues. CDR1 and CDR2 (germline): SNHLY, FYNNEI. Trimming shortened V by 7 bases and J by 0 bases, and 7 bases separated the two germline ends. The CDR3 sequence: CASNSYSNQPQHF. CDR3 coding DNA: TGTGCCAGCAATAGCTATAGCAATCAGCCCCAGCATTTT.

The rearrangement links TRBV6-5 to TRBJ2-2, with 8 bases that match TRBD2. The CDR3 is 16 residues long. V was clipped by 0 bases and J by 7 bases; unmatched bases: 7. CDR1 and CDR2 from the germline V gene are MNHEY and SVGAGI. The CDR3 sequence: CASSYSRRGEVGELFF. CDR3 sequence (DNA): TGTGCCAGCAGTTACTCTAGGCGGGGGGAGGTCGGGGAGCTGTTTTTT.

The gene calls are TRBV9 and TRBJ1-1, with 10 bases matching TRBD1. The germline V gene has CDR1 SGDLS and CDR2 YYNGEE. The CDR3 has 15 residues. Trimming cost V 3 bases and J 7 bases; bases outside gene matches: 9. The CDR3 loop reads CASSALPGQGNEAFF. CDR3 DNA sequence: TGTGCCAGCAGCGCCCTACCGGGACAGGGGAATGAAGCTTTCTTT.

In its sample, this clone was seen a few times. J is TRBJ2-7 and V is TRBV3-1 (or the pseudogene TRBV3-2); D uncertain. The V gene's germline CDR1 is LGHDT and CDR2 YNNKEL (reference sequence). V lost 1 base and J 4 bases, leaving 14 bases between the germline ends. The CDR3 spans 15 residues. The CDR3 coding sequence is TGTGCCAGCAGCCAAGTAGCTCGTAGCTCGTACGAGCAGTACTTC. This sequence encodes CASSQVARSSYEQYF.

The chain is built from TRBV15 and TRBJ1-2; no reliable D call. Trimming took off 0 bases at V and 5 bases at J, with 7 bases between the two ends. CDR3 size: 13 residues. Per the germline V gene, CDR1 is LNHNV and CDR2 is YYDKDF (reference sequence). CDR3 sequence: CATSREVRYGYTF. Written as DNA, the CDR3 is TGTGCCACCAGCAGAGAGGTTCGGTATGGCTACACCTTC.

This sequence joins TRBV24-1 and TRBJ1-2; D is unresolved. There are 14 residues in the CDR3. Germline assignment: CDR1 KGHDR and CDR2 SFDVKD. The germline V and J ends were trimmed by 4 bases and 4 bases, with 12 bases remaining between them. CDR3 nucleotides: TGTGCCACCAGTGAATCCAGCGGCGGCTATGGCTACACCTTC. It encodes CATSESSGGYGYTF.

The chain has TRBV3-1 (or the pseudogene TRBV3-2) and TRBJ1-4; tentative D call: TRBD1 (6 bases). The V gene lost 7 bases and the J gene lost 2 bases, with 14 bases spanning the gap. Germline CDR1 reads LGHDT; CDR2 reads YNNKEL (reference sequence). The CDR3 length is 15 residues. CDR3 sequence: CASTRGGGTNEKLFF. The CDR3 DNA sequence: TGTGCCAGCACCCGAGGGGGGGGCACTAATGAAAAACTGTTTTTT.

This chain links TRBV28 with TRBJ1-5; 7 bases are a match to TRBD1. This CDR3 region has 13 residues. CDR1 is MDHEN, CDR2 SYDVKM, per germline. Trimming cost V 5 bases and J 7 bases; bases outside gene matches: 5. The CDR3 DNA reads as TGTGCCAGCAGTGTACAGGGGTTGCAGCCCCAGCATTTT. It specifies CASSVQGLQPQHF.

The chain links TRBV20-1 to TRBJ2-1; 9 bases fit TRBD2. V trimming: 3 bases; J trimming: 6 bases; junction bases outside the gene matches: 6. Germline assignment: CDR1 DFQATT and CDR2 SNEGSKA (reference sequence). The CDR3 has 14 amino acids. The CDR3 here is CSASRLAGTNEQFF. The CDR3 nucleotides are TGCAGTGCTAGTAGGCTAGCGGGGACCAATGAGCAGTTCTTC.

The V gene is TRBV6-4, the J gene TRBJ2-2; D may be TRBD1 (6 bases). Germline CDR1 reads MRHNA; CDR2 reads SNTAGT. This CDR3 is built from 15 residues. Deletions cut 3 bases from V and 0 bases from J, with 8 bases between. The DNA of the CDR3 is TGTGCCAGCAGTGAACAGGGTTCGAACACCGGGGAGCTGTTTTTT. Amino acids: CASSEQGSNTGELFF.

This clone was seen a single time. The chain is built from TRBV7-2 and TRBJ1-5; possible D gene TRBD1, 5 bases. Germline loops: CDR1 SGHTA, CDR2 FQGNSA. The CDR3 loop spans 16 amino acids. The germline V and J ends were trimmed by 2 bases and 1 base, with 12 bases remaining between them. The CDR3 DNA reads as TGTGCCAGCAGCTTAAAGACAGTCGGGAGCAATCAGCCCCAGCATTTT. It yields the protein CASSLKTVGSNQPQHF. Full variable domain (outside the CDR3, taken from reference TRBV7-2 and TRBJ1-5): GAGVSQSPSNKVTEKGKDVELRCDPISGHTALYWYRQSLGQGLEFLIYFQGNSAPDKSGLPSDRFSAERTGGSVSTLTIQRTQQEDSAVYLCASSLKTVGSNQPQHFGDGTRLSIL.

CDR3 coding DNA: TGTGCCAGCAGACGGAGCCAGGACTCGCAAGTGTTTTTT. Its translation: CASRRSQDSQVFF. The J gene is TRBJ1-4, the V gene TRBV12-3 or TRBV12-4; D remains unclear. V was pared by 6 bases and J by 15 bases, with 20 bases between. This CDR3 comprises 13 residues.

The table lists this clone with a count of one. The chain has TRBV4-1 and TRBJ1-2, with TRBD1 identical over 8 bases. Germline-derived CDR1 and CDR2 are MGHRA and YSYEKL. The CDR3 covers 15 residues. The V segment lost 0 bases and the J segment 7 bases; nucleotides outside the gene matches: 7. The CDR3 reads CASSQDQRTGLGYTF. CDR3 sequence (DNA): TGCGCCAGCAGCCAAGACCAACGGACAGGGCTTGGCTACACCTTC.

The chain employs TRBV7-9 and TRBJ1-2; TRBD1 might be the D (6 bases). The germline gives CDR1 SEHNR, CDR2 FQNEAQ (reference sequence). This CDR3 has 15 residues. Trimming cost V 3 bases and J 8 bases, with 19 bases left between them. In DNA, the CDR3 is TGTGCCAGCAGCTTTACGCAGGGGAGACACTCCGGCTACACCTTC. This encodes CASSFTQGRHSGYTF.

This clone showed up just a few times. The chain joins TRBV19 to TRBJ1-5, with 8 bases fitting TRBD1. CDR1 is LNHDA and CDR2 is SQIVND in the germline V gene (reference sequence). This CDR3 comprises 15 residues. After removal of 2 bases from V and 7 bases from J, the junction contained 7 bases not matched to a gene. The CDR3 region has the DNA TGTGCCAGTAGTATAAGCACAGGGGGTTTCCAGCCCCAGCATTTT. Amino acids: CASSISTGGFQPQHF.

This chain uses TRBV6-5 with TRBJ2-7, with TRBD1 as a possible D gene (6 bases). From germline, CDR1 is MNHEY and CDR2 SVGAGI. The CDR3 sequence is 13 residues long. V was pared by 3 bases and J by 2 bases, with 8 bases between. Here the CDR3 reads CASSYYRAYEQYF. The CDR3 nucleotides are TGTGCCAGCAGTTATTACAGGGCCTACGAGCAGTACTTC.

This chain connects TRBV7-9 to TRBJ2-3, with D possibly matching TRBD2 (5 bases). The CDR3 has 15 residues. The V end was cut by 2 bases, the J end by 4 bases, with 13 bases between. Per the germline V gene, CDR1 is SEHNR and CDR2 is FQNEAQ (reference sequence). CDR3 sequence: CASSLSTGGADTQYF. In nucleotides, the CDR3 is TGTGCCAGCAGCTTATCCACCGGAGGTGCAGATACGCAGTATTTT.

This clone has a single count. Other DNA sequences of this sample code for an identical CDR3. The CDR3 DNA sequence: TGTGCCAGCAGCTTACGGGGTAATGAAAAACTGTTTTTT. It encodes CASSLRGNEKLFF. The V gene is TRBV7-2, the J gene TRBJ1-4; D is unclear. CDR1 is SGHTA and CDR2 is FQGNSA in the germline V gene. This CDR3 is 13 amino acids long. V was trimmed by 2 bases and J by 4 bases, leaving 5 bases between them.

This chain links TRBV12-3 or TRBV12-4 with TRBJ1-2; 8 bases map to TRBD1. The CDR3 is 12 amino acids. Trimming cost V 10 bases and J 4 bases; bases outside gene matches: 5. CDR3 in amino acids: CATRGRSYGYTF. The CDR3 DNA sequence: TGTGCCACCAGGGGGCGCTCCTATGGCTACACCTTC.

The V and J genes are TRBV6-5 and TRBJ1-2; a possible D gene is TRBD1 (5 bases). Germline V lookup: CDR1 MNHEY, CDR2 SVGAGI. The CDR3 consists of 12 residues. Trimming stripped 6 bases from V and 7 bases from J, with 12 bases between. The CDR3 region has the DNA TGTGCCAGCAGACCAGGGCGGGGTGGCTACACCTTC. The encoded protein is CASRPGRGGYTF.